These 2 T cell receptor beta chains share one sample of origin, sequenced in a study of blood T cell repertoires in COVID-19. The assay was immunoSEQ multiplex PCR, and TCRdb's table has in-frame clones only and misses some. The sample consists of 150,000 to 200,000 clones, less than 85% of them appearing once. Sequencing was carried out using peripheral blood. The source of these receptors is a woman aged 55-70 years with COVID-19, enrolled during active disease.

The chain recombines TRBV10-3 with TRBJ2-7; D perhaps matches TRBD1 (6 bases). Germline assignment: CDR1 ENHRY and CDR2 SYGVKD. Trimming shortened V by 2 bases and J by 3 bases, and 14 bases separated the two germline ends. The CDR3 is made up of 15 amino acids. This chain's CDR3 is CAISENPGDNYEQYF. The CDR3 DNA follows: TGTGCCATCAGTGAGAACCCCGGGGACAACTACGAGCAGTACTTC.

The chain employs TRBV18 and TRBJ2-4; D is possibly TRBD1 (7 bases). CDR3 size: 16 residues. Germline V gives CDR1 KGHSH, CDR2 LQKENI. The germline V and J ends were trimmed by 3 bases and 0 bases, with 12 bases remaining between them. The CDR3: CASSPRDSLAKNIQYF. CDR3 in DNA: TGTGCCAGCTCACCGCGGGACAGCCTAGCCAAAAACATTCAGTACTTC.